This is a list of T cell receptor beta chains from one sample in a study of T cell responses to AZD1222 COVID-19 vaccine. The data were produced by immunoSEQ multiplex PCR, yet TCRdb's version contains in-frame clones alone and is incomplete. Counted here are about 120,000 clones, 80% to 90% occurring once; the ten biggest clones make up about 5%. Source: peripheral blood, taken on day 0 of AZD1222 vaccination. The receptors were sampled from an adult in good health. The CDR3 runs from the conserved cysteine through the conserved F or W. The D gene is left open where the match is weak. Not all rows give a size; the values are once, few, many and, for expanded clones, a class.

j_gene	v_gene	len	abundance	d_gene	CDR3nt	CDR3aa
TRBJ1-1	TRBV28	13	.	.	TGTGCCAGCAGTCTCATCATGAACACTGAAGCTTTCTTT	CASSLIMNTEAFF
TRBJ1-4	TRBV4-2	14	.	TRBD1	TGTGCCAGCAGCCCGGACAGGGAGAAAGAAAAACTGTTTTTT	CASSPDREKEKLFF
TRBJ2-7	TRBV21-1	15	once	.	TGTGCCAGCAGCAAGGGTTGGGACGGCTCCTACGAGCAGTACTTC	CASSKGWDGSYEQYF
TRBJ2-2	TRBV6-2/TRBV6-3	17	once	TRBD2	TGTGCCAGCAGTTACTCGGGAGCGGGGTTGAACACCGGGGAGCTGTTTTTT	CASSYSGAGLNTGELFF
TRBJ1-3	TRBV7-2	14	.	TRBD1	TGTGCCAGCAGCCCGGGACAGTATAGAAACACCATATATTTT	CASSPGQYRNTIYF
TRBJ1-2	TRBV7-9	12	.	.	TGTGCCAGCAGCTTAGAGGACAGAGGCTACACCTTC	CASSLEDRGYTF
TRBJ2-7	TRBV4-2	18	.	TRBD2	TGTGCCAGCAGCCAAGATCTGGTTTCGCAGGGAGGGGATTACGAGCAGTACTTC	CASSQDLVSQGGDYEQYF
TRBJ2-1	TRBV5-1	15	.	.	TGCGCCAGCAGTTTTGGGGGCTCTGCCTACAATGAGCAGTTCTTC	CASSFGGSAYNEQFF
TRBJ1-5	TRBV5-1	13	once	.	TGCGCCAGCAGCTTGGGGGATAATCAGCCCCAGCATTTT	CASSLGDNQPQHF
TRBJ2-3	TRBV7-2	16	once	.	TGTGCCAGCAGCCTCCTAGCGGTACAGGGGGCAGATACGCAGTATTTT	CASSLLAVQGADTQYF
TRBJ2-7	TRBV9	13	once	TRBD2	TGTGCCAGCAGCGTGAGCGGGGTAGACGAGCAGTACTTC	CASSVSGVDEQYF
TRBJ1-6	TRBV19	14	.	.	TGTGCCAGTAGTATTCAGGGTCTGAATTCACCCCTCCACTTT	CASSIQGLNSPLHF
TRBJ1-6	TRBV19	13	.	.	TGTGCCAGTAATCGGGCACTTTATTCACCCCTCCACTTT	CASNRALYSPLHF
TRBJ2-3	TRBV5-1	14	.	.	TGCGCCAGCAGCCTGGGGGGTTACACAGATACGCAGTATTTT	CASSLGGYTDTQYF
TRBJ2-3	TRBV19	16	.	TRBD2	TGTGCCAGTAGTATTGTAGCGGGGGGGCGAGGAAGGACGCAGTATTTT	CASSIVAGGRGRTQYF
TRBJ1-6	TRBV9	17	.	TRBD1	TGTGCCAGCAGCGGGGGACAGGGTGGGATCGGGTTTTCACCCCTCCACTTT	CASSGGQGGIGFSPLHF
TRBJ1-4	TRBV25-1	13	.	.	TGTGCCAGTACCTCGGGAGGGAATGAAAAACTGTTTTTT	CASTSGGNEKLFF
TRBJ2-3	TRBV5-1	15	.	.	TGCGCCAGCAGCTTGGCGTTAGCGGGCACAGATACGCAGTATTTT	CASSLALAGTDTQYF
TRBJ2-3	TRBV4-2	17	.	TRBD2	TGTGCCAGCAGCCAGGTTACTAGCGGCTCTGGGACAGATACGCAGTATTTT	CASSQVTSGSGTDTQYF
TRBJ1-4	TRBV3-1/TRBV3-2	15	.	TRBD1	TGTGCCAGCAGCCAATGGGACAGGGGGGGAGAAAAACTGTTTTTT	CASSQWDRGGEKLFF
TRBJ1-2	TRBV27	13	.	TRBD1	TGTGCCAGCAGTTGGAACAGGGGAGATGGCTACACCTTC	CASSWNRGDGYTF
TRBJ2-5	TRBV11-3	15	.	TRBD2	TGTGCCAGCAGCTTAGGACTAGCGGGGGAAGAGACCCAGTACTTC	CASSLGLAGEETQYF
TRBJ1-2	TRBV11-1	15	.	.	TGTGCCAGCAGCTTAGCCCCCGGCAGGGAGAGAGGCTACACCTTC	CASSLAPGRERGYTF